This TCR beta chain emerged from a study of blood T cell repertoires in COVID-19. The assay was immunoSEQ multiplex PCR, and TCRdb's table has in-frame clones only and misses some. The table has roughly 16,000 clones, under 85% seen once. This CDR3 is built from 14 residues. CDR1 SGHRS and CDR2 YFSETQ come from the germline V gene. The V and J ends lost 1 base and 5 bases respectively, with 10 bases between them. Sequencing was performed on peripheral blood. This receptor was identified in a man aged 65-85 years with active or convalescent COVID-19. The chain carries TRBV5-1 and TRBJ2-1, with D hard to call. The CDR3 DNA reads as TGCGCCAGCAGCTTGATGACTGACGACAATGAGCAGTTCTTC. It specifies CASSLMTDDNEQFF.